This passage covers 5 T cell receptor beta chains from one sample sequenced in a study of cytomegalovirus exposure and HLA in healthy donors. In the PCR, 60 Vbeta and 13 Jbeta primers were used. Clones were read by immunoSEQ multiplex PCR, and TCRdb kept only the in-frame ones, dropping some. There are over 130,000 clones in the sample; approximately 88% occur only once, and more than 0.5% lies in the top ten. Sequenced material: PBMCs. These receptors originate from a woman in her thirties or forties in good health and CMV-seronegative.

The chain uses TRBV19 and TRBJ1-5; D may be TRBD1 (5 bases). Germline loops: CDR1 LNHDA, CDR2 SQIVND (reference sequence). This CDR3 region has 16 residues. The V end was cut by 2 bases, the J end by 5 bases, with 16 bases between. The CDR3 loop is CASSIPQGLLYQPQHF. The DNA for the CDR3 is TGTGCCAGTAGTATACCCCAGGGCCTCCTTTATCAGCCCCAGCATTTT. Filled out from reference TRBV19 and TRBJ1-5, the complete variable domain reads DGGITQSPKYLFRKEGQNVTLSCEQNLNHDAMYWYRQDPGQGLRLIYYSQIVNDFQKGDIAEGYSVSREKKESFPLTVTSAQKNPTAFYLCASSIPQGLLYQPQHFGDGTRLSIL.

The chain has TRBV2 and TRBJ2-7, with TRBD1 matching over 9 bases. V shed 6 bases, J shed 0 bases, and the junction held 9 bases outside the gene matches. This CDR3 contains 16 residues. The germline gives CDR1 SNHLY, CDR2 FYNNEI. Here the CDR3 reads CASRGPGQGGSYEQYF. The CDR3 coding sequence is TGTGCCAGCAGGGGACCGGGACAGGGTGGCTCCTACGAGCAGTACTTC.

This chain uses TRBV5-1 with TRBJ2-1, with a weak D call TRBD2 (6 bases). The ends were cut back, 3 bases at V and 14 bases at J, with 15 bases in the middle. CDR3 length equals 12 residues. Germline values: CDR1 SGHRS, CDR2 YFSETQ. The CDR3, as DNA: TGCGCCAGCAGCTCGGAGGGCCGGGTTAAGTTCTTC. Translating it yields CASSSEGRVKFF.

The chain links TRBV4-1 to TRBJ2-5, with a possible D match to TRBD1 (6 bases). The CDR3 is 13 residues long. V gave up 4 bases and J gave up 3 bases, with 9 bases separating them. Germline V lookup: CDR1 MGHRA, CDR2 YSYEKL. In DNA form, the CDR3 reads TGCGCCAGCAGCCCCCCAGGGGAAGAGACCCAGTACTTC. This codes for CASSPPGEETQYF.

The rearrangement uses TRBV9 and TRBJ1-4; TRBD1 is a possible D gene (5 bases). This CDR3 spans 18 amino acids. Per the germline V gene, CDR1 is SGDLS and CDR2 is YYNGEE. Trimming shortened V by 4 bases and J by 3 bases, and 22 bases separated the two germline ends. CDR3 region: CASSPSLSGGRANEKLFF. The DNA of the CDR3 is TGTGCCAGCAGCCCATCTCTTTCTGGTGGCAGGGCTAATGAAAAACTGTTTTTT.